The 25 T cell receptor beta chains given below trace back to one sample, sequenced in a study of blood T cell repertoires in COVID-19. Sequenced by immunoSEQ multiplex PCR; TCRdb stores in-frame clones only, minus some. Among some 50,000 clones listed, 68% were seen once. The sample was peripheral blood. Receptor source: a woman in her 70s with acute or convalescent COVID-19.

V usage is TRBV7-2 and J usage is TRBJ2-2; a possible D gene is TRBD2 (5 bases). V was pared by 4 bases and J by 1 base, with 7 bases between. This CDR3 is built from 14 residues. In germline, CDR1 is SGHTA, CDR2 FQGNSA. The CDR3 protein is CASSSGLNTGELFF. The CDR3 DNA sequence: TGTGCCAGCAGCTCGGGATTGAACACCGGGGAGCTGTTTTTT.

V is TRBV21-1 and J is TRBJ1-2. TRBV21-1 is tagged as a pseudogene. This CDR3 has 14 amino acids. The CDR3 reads CASSLAGSAYGYTF. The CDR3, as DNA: TGTGCCAGCAGTTTAGCCGGCAGCGCGTATGGCTACACCTTC.

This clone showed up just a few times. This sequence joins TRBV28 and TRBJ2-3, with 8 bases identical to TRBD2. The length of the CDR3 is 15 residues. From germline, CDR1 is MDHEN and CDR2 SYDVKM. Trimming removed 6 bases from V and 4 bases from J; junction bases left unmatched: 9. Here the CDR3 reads CASSPGGLRADTQYF. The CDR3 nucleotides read TGTGCCAGCAGCCCGGGGGGGCTCAGGGCAGATACGCAGTATTTT.

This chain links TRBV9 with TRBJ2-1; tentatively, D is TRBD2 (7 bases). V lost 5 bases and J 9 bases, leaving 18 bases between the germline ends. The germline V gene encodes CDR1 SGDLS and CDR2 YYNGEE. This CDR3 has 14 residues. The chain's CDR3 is CASSGGGPLGEQFF. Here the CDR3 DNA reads TGTGCCAGCAGTGGGGGGGGCCCGTTGGGTGAGCAGTTCTTC.

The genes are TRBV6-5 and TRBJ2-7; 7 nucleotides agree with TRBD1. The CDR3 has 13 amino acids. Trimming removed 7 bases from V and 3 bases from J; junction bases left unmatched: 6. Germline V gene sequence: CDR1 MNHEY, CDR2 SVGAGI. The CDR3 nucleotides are TGTGCCAGCATCGGGGACAGCTACTACGAGCAGTACTTC. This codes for CASIGDSYYEQYF.

CDR3 protein: CASTSGGTNTGELFF. The DNA for the CDR3 is TGCGCCAGCACCAGTGGAGGGACGAACACCGGGGAGCTGTTTTTT. This sequence joins TRBV5-1 and TRBJ2-2, with D possibly TRBD2 on 6 matching bases. Per germline, CDR1 SGHRS and CDR2 YFSETQ. CDR3 length equals 15 residues. Trimming took off 6 bases at V and 0 bases at J, with 12 bases between the two ends.

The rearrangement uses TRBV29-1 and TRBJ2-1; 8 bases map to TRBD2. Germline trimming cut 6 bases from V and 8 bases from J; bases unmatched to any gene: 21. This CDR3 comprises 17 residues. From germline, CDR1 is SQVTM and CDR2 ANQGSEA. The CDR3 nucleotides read TGCAGCGTAGAAAGAGACTTAGCGGGATCCGGGAGGGATGAGCAGTTCTTC. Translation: CSVERDLAGSGRDEQFF.

The CDR3 region is CASSPDIQGLGEKLFF. CDR3 bases: TGTGCCAGCAGCCCCGATATACAGGGGTTGGGCGAAAAACTGTTTTTT. The J gene is TRBJ1-4, the V gene TRBV5-8; 7 bases line up with TRBD1. CDR1 is SGHTS and CDR2 is YDEGEE in the germline V gene. V lost 4 bases to trimming and J lost 8 bases; unmatched junction nucleotides: 14. This CDR3 spans 16 amino acids.

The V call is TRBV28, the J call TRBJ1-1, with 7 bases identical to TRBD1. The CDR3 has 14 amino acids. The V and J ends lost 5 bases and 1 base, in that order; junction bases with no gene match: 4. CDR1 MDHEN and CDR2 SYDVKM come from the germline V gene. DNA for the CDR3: TGTGCCAGCAGTACCTGGACAGGGAACACTGAAGCTTTCTTT. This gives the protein CASSTWTGNTEAFF.

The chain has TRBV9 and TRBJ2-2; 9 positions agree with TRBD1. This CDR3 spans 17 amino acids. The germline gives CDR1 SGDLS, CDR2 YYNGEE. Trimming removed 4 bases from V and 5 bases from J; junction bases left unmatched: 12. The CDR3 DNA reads TGTGCCAGCAGCCGACCAGGACAGGGGTCACCAACCGGGGAGCTGTTTTTT. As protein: CASSRPGQGSPTGELFF.

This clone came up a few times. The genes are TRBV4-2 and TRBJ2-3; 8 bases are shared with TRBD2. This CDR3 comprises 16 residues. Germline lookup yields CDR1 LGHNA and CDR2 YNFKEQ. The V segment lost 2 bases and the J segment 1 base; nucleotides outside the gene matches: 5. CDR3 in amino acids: CASSQTAGGGTDTQYF. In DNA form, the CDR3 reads TGTGCCAGCAGCCAAACTGCGGGGGGCGGCACAGATACGCAGTATTTT.

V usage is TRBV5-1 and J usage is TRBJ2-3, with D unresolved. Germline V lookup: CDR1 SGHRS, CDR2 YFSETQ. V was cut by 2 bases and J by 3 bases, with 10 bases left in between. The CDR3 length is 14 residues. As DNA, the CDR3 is TGCGCCAGCAGCTTCCTGGGCGCGACAGATACGCAGTATTTT. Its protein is CASSFLGATDTQYF.

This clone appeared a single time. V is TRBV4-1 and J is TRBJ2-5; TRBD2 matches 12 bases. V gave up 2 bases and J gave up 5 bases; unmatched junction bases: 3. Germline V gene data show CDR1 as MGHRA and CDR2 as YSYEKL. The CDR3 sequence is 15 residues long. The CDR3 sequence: CASSQSSGRGETQYF. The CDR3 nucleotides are TGCGCCAGCAGCCAATCTAGCGGGAGGGGGGAGACCCAGTACTTC.

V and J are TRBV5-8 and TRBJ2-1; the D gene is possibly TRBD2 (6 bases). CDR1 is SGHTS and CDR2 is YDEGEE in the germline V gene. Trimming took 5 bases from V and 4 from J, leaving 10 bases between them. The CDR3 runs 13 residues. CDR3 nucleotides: TGTGCCAGCAGAAATCGGGGGTACAATGAGCAGTTCTTC. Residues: CASRNRGYNEQFF.

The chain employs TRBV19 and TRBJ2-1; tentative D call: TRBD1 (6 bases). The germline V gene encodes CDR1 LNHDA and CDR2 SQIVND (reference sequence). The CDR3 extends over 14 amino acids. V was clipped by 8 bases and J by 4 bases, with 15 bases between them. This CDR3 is CASHGQGQYNEQFF. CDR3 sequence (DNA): TGTGCCAGTCATGGCCAGGGACAATACAATGAGCAGTTCTTC.

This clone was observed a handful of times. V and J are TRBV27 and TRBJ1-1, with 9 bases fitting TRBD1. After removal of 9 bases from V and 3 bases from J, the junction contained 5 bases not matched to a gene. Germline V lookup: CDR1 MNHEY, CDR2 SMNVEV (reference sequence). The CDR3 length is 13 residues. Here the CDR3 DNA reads TGTGCCAGTCACAGGGGGCGCGACACTGAAGCTTTCTTT. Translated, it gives CASHRGRDTEAFF.

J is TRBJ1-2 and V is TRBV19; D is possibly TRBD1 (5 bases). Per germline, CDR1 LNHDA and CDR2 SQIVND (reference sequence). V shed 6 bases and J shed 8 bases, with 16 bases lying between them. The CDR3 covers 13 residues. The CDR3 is CASSSSQGRGYTF. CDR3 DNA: TGTGCCAGTAGCTCCTCGCAGGGCAGGGGCTACACCTTC.

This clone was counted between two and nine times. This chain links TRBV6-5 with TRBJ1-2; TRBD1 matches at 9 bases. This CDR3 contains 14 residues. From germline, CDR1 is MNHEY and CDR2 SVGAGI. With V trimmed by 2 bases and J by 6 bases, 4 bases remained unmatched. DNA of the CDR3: TGTGCCAGCAGTTACCATCGACAGGGGGATGGCTACACCTTC. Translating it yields CASSYHRQGDGYTF.

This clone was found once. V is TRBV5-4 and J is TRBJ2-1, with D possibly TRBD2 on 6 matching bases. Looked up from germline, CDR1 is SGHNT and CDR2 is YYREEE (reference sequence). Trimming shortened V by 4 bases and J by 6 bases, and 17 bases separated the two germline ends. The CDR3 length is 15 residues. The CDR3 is CASSAPGTPLNEQFF. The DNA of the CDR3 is TGTGCCAGCAGCGCCCCCGGGACTCCCCTCAATGAGCAGTTCTTC. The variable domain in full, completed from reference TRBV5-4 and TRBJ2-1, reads ETGVTQSPTHLIKTRGQQVTLRCSSQSGHNTVSWYQQALGQGPQFIFQYYREEENGRGNFPPRFSGLQFPNYSSELNVNALELDDSALYLCASSAPGTPLNEQFFGPGTRLTVL.

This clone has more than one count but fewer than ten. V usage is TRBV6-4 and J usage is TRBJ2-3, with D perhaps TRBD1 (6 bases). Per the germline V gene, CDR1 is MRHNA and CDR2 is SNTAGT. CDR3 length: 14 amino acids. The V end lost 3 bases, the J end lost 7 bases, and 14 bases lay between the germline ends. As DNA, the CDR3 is TGTGCCAGCAGTGAAGGACAGACTCCGAATACGCAGTATTTT. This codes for CASSEGQTPNTQYF.

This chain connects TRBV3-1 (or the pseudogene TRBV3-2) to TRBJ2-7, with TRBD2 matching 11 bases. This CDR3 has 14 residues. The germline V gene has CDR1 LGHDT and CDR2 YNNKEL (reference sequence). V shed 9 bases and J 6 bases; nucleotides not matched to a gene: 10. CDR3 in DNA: TGTGCCAGTGCTCCGACTAGCGGGATGATCGAGCAGTACTTC. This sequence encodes CASAPTSGMIEQYF.

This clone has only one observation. CDR3 in amino acids: CASSRQRGKYEQYF. DNA for the CDR3: TGCGCCAGCAGTCGGCAAAGGGGAAAGTACGAGCAGTACTTC. The chain has TRBV10-2 and TRBJ2-7; perhaps TRBD1 as D (5 bases). The V end lost 5 bases, the J end lost 4 bases, and 15 bases lay between the germline ends. In germline, CDR1 is WSHSY, CDR2 SAAADI. CDR3 length: 14 residues.

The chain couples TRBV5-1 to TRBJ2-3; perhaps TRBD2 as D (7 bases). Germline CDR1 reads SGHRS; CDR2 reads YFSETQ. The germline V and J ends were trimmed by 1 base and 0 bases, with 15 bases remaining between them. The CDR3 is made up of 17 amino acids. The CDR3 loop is CASSLLAGAASTDTQYF. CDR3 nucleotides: TGCGCCAGCAGCTTGTTGGCGGGGGCCGCTAGCACAGATACGCAGTATTTT.

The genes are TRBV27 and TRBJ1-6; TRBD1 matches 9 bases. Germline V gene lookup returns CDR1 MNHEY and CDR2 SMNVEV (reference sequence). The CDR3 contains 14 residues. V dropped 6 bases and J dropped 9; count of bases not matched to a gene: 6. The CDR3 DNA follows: TGTGCCAGCAGCCGGGGACAGGGAGGTTCACCCCTCCACTTT. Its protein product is CASSRGQGGSPLHF.

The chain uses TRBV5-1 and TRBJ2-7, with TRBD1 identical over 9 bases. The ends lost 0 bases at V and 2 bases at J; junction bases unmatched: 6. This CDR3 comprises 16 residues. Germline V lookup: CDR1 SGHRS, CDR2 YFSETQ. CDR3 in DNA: TGCGCCAGCAGCTTGGTTCCGGACAGGGGACCCTACGAGCAGTACTTC. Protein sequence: CASSLVPDRGPYEQYF.